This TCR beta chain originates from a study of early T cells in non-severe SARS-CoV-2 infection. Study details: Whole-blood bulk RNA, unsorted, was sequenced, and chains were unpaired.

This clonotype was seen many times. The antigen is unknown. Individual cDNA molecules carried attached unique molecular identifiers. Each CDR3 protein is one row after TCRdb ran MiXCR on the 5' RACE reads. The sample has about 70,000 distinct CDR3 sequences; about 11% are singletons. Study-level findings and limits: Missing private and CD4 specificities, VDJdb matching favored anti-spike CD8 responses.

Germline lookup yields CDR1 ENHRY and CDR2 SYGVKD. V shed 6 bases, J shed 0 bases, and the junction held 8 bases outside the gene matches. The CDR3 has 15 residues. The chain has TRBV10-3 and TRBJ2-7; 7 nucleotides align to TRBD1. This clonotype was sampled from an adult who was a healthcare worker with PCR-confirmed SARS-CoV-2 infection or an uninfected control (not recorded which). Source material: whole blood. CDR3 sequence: CAIRGDREPSYEQYF. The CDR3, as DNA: TGTGCCATCAGAGGTGACAGGGAGCCCTCCTACGAGCAGTACTTC.